This TCR beta chain was recovered during a study of T cell changes during pregnancy in multiple sclerosis. Libraries were prepared by immunoSEQ multiplex PCR; TCRdb keeps only in-frame clonotypes and omits some of them. Of approximately 79,000 clones in the sample, 85% to 95% were seen once. Germline V gives CDR1 SEHNR, CDR2 FQNEAQ (reference sequence). The CDR3 sequence is 15 residues long. The trim removed 5 bases at V and 0 bases at J, leaving 3 bases unmatched. The TCR originated in a female donor with multiple sclerosis, enrolled in a pregnancy study. The rearrangement links TRBV7-9 to TRBJ2-2; TRBD2 matches at 7 bases. The sample consisted of CD4+ T cells from peripheral blood mononuclear cells, taken before pregnancy. This chain's CDR3 is CASSTRGANTGELFF. The CDR3 bases are TGTGCCAGCAGCACCCGGGGGGCGAACACCGGGGAGCTGTTTTTT. The full variable domain, completed using reference TRBV7-9 and TRBJ2-2, is DTGVSQNPRHKITKRGQNVTFRCDPISEHNRLYWYRQTLGQGPEFLTYFQNEAQLEKSRLLSDRFSAERPKGSFSTLEIQRTEQGDSAMYLCASSTRGANTGELFFGEGSRLTVL.